Listed below are T cell receptor beta chains from one sample, sequenced in a study of cytotoxic CD8 clonotypes in ibrutinib-treated CLL. Generated by immunoSEQ multiplex PCR, the TCRdb table keeps only in-frame clones and is missing some. This sample has some 85,000 clones, with 75% to 80% found just once. The material was PBMCs, obtained after 24 months of ibrutinib treatment. The receptors originated from a human donor with chronic lymphocytic leukemia. The CDR3 runs from the conserved cysteine through the conserved F or W. D genes are given only for firm matches. Rows give clone size only sometimes, using once, few, many, or a class for an expanded clone.

v_call	j_call	clone_size	d_call	cdr3_nt	cdr3_aa
TRBV11-3	TRBJ2-1	-	TRBD2	TGTGCCAGCAGCCGGGAGGGCGGCTCCTACAATGAGCAGTTCTTC	CASSREGGSYNEQFF
TRBV18	TRBJ2-1	-	-	TGTGCCAGCTCACCATCGAGTGAGGGCAATGAGCAGTTCTTC	CASSPSSEGNEQFF
TRBV18	TRBJ1-2	-	-	TGTGCCAGCTCACCGGACAAAGGAGTGGGCTACACCTTC	CASSPDKGVGYTF
TRBV30	TRBJ2-7	-	TRBD2	TGTGCCTGGAGTGTACTAGCGGCCAGCTACGAGCAGTACTTC	CAWSVLAASYEQYF
TRBV28	TRBJ1-2	few	TRBD1	TGTGCCAGCAATCAACAGGGGGCGCTTCAGATTGGCTACACCTTC	CASNQQGALQIGYTF
TRBV19	TRBJ1-5	-	TRBD1	TGTGCCAGTAGTACAAGGACAGGGTTCGAACAACCCCAGCATTTT	CASSTRTGFEQPQHF
TRBV28	TRBJ1-1	-	-	TGTGCCAGCAGTTTTACCCCCAACACTGAAGCTTTCTTT	CASSFTPNTEAFF
TRBV27	TRBJ2-7	-	-	TGTGCCAGCAGTTTAGGACTTAGCTCCTACGAGCAGTACTTC	CASSLGLSSYEQYF
TRBV6-5	TRBJ1-5	-	-	TGTGCCAGCAGTTACCCGCCAGGGCCCCAGCATTTT	CASSYPPGPQHF
TRBV5-4	TRBJ2-3	-	-	TGTGCCAGCAGCTTGGGTAGGGGCGGTAGCACAGATACGCAGTATTTT	CASSLGRGGSTDTQYF
TRBV18	TRBJ1-1	once	-	TGTGCCAGCATGCCTAGGGACGGGAACACTGAAGCTTTCTTT	CASMPRDGNTEAFF
TRBV7-9	TRBJ2-7	-	-	TGTGCCAGCAGCTATCCAGGGAAGAGCTCCTACGAGCAGTACTTC	CASSYPGKSSYEQYF
TRBV28	TRBJ2-1	-	TRBD2	TGTGCCAGCACCAAGGGAGGGACCTACAATGAGCAGTTCTTC	CASTKGGTYNEQFF
TRBV6-1	TRBJ2-2	few	TRBD2	TGTGCCAGCAGTGCATTTTGGACTAGCGGGAGTAACACCGGGGAGCTGTTTTTT	CASSAFWTSGSNTGELFF
TRBV11-1	TRBJ2-6	-	-	TGTGCCAGCAGGTCGGGGGTGTCTGGGGCCAACGTCCTGACTTTC	CASRSGVSGANVLTF
TRBV25-1	TRBJ1-2	-	TRBD1	TGTGCCAGCAGTGTCAATAGGGCAGGGGGGAACTATGGCTACACCTTC	CASSVNRAGGNYGYTF
TRBV7-9	TRBJ1-2	-	TRBD1	TGTGCCAGCAGCTCACTACGACAGGGGGGAGGGTATGGCTACACCTTC	CASSSLRQGGGYGYTF
TRBV6-5	TRBJ2-3	-	-	TGTGCCAGCAGTTACTCGGGGTCAGATACGCAGTATTTT	CASSYSGSDTQYF
TRBV7-7	TRBJ2-3	-	-	TGTGCTAGCAGCTCCGAAGGAGATACGCAGTATTTT	CASSSEGDTQYF
TRBV6-6	TRBJ1-2	-	TRBD1	TGTGCCAGCAGTTACCGGGACAGGGGCTATGGCTACACCTTC	CASSYRDRGYGYTF
TRBV4-3	TRBJ2-2	-	TRBD2	TGCGCCAGCAGCCAAAAGCGGGGGGGCCCCGGGGAGCTGTTTTTT	CASSQKRGGPGELFF
TRBV18	TRBJ2-7	-	TRBD1	TGTGCCAGCTCACTTGAGCCCGGGACAGGGCGAAACGAGCAGTACTTC	CASSLEPGTGRNEQYF
TRBV19	TRBJ1-5	-	TRBD1	TGTGCCAGTAGTCTGGTTACAGGGGGCAATCAGCCCCAGCATTTT	CASSLVTGGNQPQHF
TRBV7-3	TRBJ1-5	once	-	TGTGCCAGCAGCTTAACTTGGGATCAGCCCCAGCATTTT	CASSLTWDQPQHF
TRBV5-6	TRBJ1-4	-	-	TGTGCCAGCAGCTTCGGGACGACTAATGAAAAACTGTTTTTT	CASSFGTTNEKLFF
TRBV2	TRBJ1-5	-	TRBD1	TGTGCCAGCAGACCACGGCGGGCCGGGACAGGGGATTATAGTAATCAGCCCCAGCATTTT	CASRPRRAGTGDYSNQPQHF